A selection of T cell receptor beta chains follows, all from one sample in a study of tumor-infiltrating lymphocytes in oesophageal squamous cell carcinoma. TCRdb re-analysed the PCR reads in MiXCR, keeping a single row per CDR3 protein. The sample gives more than 10,000 distinct CDR3 sequences, roughly 60% of which show up once; less than 35% is in the top ten. Input material: esophageal tumor tissue. These receptors came from a female donor with esophageal squamous cell carcinoma. Both conserved end residues are part of each CDR3. Size values are once, few and many counts, or a class for expanded clones, and some rows have none.

V	size	J	CDR3
TRBV7-3	-	TRBJ2-5	CASSPMGREYNEQYF
TRBV7-2	-	TRBJ2-3	CASSLRALATDTQYF
TRBV6-8	-	TRBJ1-3	CASSSSSTGYSGNTIYF
TRBV7-9	few	TRBJ2-3	CASSPGTGVFRDTQYF
TRBV7-3	-	TRBJ2-1	CASSSGAGLQFF
TRBV11-2	-	TRBJ1-1	CASSFQGGTEAFF
TRBV6-6	medium-sized	TRBJ1-1	CASSYFRDRVNTEAFF
TRBV7-8	few	-	CASSLVLAGEWYEQYF
TRBV30	-	TRBJ1-2	CAWVKGAGIRRRHGYTF
TRBV10-3	few	-	CASRGTSGRQETQYF
TRBV7-3	few	-	CASSRHMGETQYF
TRBV5-3	-	-	CASSLGRGLPYEQYF
TRBV6-2/TRBV6-3	few	TRBJ1-4	CASSDLLDSPTNEKLFF
TRBV7-4	-	TRBJ2-1	CASNPPLAGGGNEQFF
TRBV7-9	-	TRBJ1-1	CASSPGGSRVNTEAFF
TRBV7-6	-	-	CASSLDRTGNYGYTF
TRBV6-1	-	-	CASSEYWEQFF
TRBV12-3/TRBV12-4	-	-	CASSLWDESYEQYF
TRBV7-3	-	-	CASSPASYNEQFF
TRBV7-3	few	TRBJ2-3	CASSQGLSTDTQYF
TRBV19	-	TRBJ1-6	CASSISWGNSPLHF
TRBV7-4	once	TRBJ2-3	CASSLESPDTQYF
TRBV7-8	-	-	CASSLTISGDFSYNEQFF
TRBV12-3/TRBV12-4	-	TRBJ2-7	CASSRSPDRSYEQYF
TRBV12-5	-	-	CASGRGWNEQFF
TRBV6-1	few	TRBJ2-7	CASRATGLEGEQYF
TRBV24-1	-	TRBJ2-1	CATRMGLAGNNEQFF
TRBV28	few	TRBJ2-5	CASSLTSGTLYF
TRBV5-6	once	TRBJ2-3	CASSLGAGVSTDTQYF
TRBV5-5	-	TRBJ1-5	CASSLARLRVYSNQPQHF
TRBV7-6	-	TRBJ1-1	CASSSHRDKMGEAFF
TRBV7-3	-	TRBJ2-5	CASSLDRGRGSETQYF
TRBV6-2/TRBV6-3	-	-	CASSETRQGAGEQYF
TRBV7-4	once	TRBJ1-2	CASSNIFTGDYNYGYTF
TRBV7-3	-	TRBJ2-3	CASSLRQPGDTQYF